This TCR beta chain was sequenced for a study of PD-1 blockade in classical Hodgkin lymphoma. Germline CDR1 is MNHNY and CDR2 is SVGAGI (reference sequence). This CDR3 is 15 amino acids long. V dropped 1 base and J dropped 8 bases, with 17 bases sitting between them. Relapse was seen in all patients after autologous stem cell transplantation, and brentuximab vedotin exposure was variable. From thawed PBMCs, CD8+ T cells were isolated by magnetic negative selection. Best responses included complete response and partial response; otherwise, the best response was progressive disease. Study outcomes and limitations: While CD8+ TCR diversity did not rise significantly by C4D1, CD4+ TCR diversity did. Reports indicated that newly diagnosed patients had lower baseline TCR diversity than healthy donors did. Before treatment, complete responders showed about the same diversity as newly diagnosed patients.

As to this clone: Antigen specificity is unknown.

Sequencing used immunoSEQ multiplex PCR; TCRdb keeps in-frame clones, though not all of them. The table shows about 27,000 clones, with roughly 88% occurring only once. J is TRBJ1-2 and V is TRBV6-6; tentatively, D is TRBD1 (6 bases). The sequencing used CD8+ T cells from blood, collected at baseline. The receptor comes from a human donor with classical Hodgkin lymphoma. The CDR3 region is CASSYFQGMTGGYTF. CDR3 nucleotide sequence: TGTGCCAGCAGTTACTTCCAGGGGATGACGGGGGGCTACACCTTC.